One and the same sample provided the 16 T cell receptor beta chains below, sequenced in a study of T cells after yellow fever vaccination. In TCRdb, the 5' RACE reads were re-called with MiXCR into one record per CDR3 protein. Of approximately 300,000 distinct CDR3 sequences in the sample, around 6.8% were seen once. The sample here was PBMCs, taken approximately 47 days after the first yellow fever vaccination. All receptors come from a man in his late teens or twenties who received the YFV17D yellow fever vaccine.

The chain recombines TRBV5-4 with TRBJ2-2; 11 nucleotides agree with TRBD2. The V segment lost 3 bases and the J segment 6 bases; nucleotides outside the gene matches: 7. CDR1 and CDR2 (germline): SGHNT, YYREEE (reference sequence). The CDR3 loop spans 16 amino acids. This CDR3 reads CASSWIAGGTPGELFF. CDR3 nucleotides: TGTGCCAGCAGCTGGATAGCGGGGGGGACCCCCGGGGAGCTGTTTTTT.

Ten or more counts support this clonotype. This chain uses TRBV5-1 with TRBJ1-1, with a possible D match to TRBD1 (6 bases). Trimming removed 4 bases at V and 0 bases at J, with 7 bases between. CDR1 is SGHRS, CDR2 YFSETQ, per germline. This CDR3 is 13 amino acids long. The CDR3, as DNA: TGCGCCAGCAGCGAGGGGGTGAACACTGAAGCTTTCTTT. Translated: CASSEGVNTEAFF.

This clonotype showed up many times. The chain is built from TRBV5-4 and TRBJ2-2; no definite D call. Germline V gene lookup returns CDR1 SGHNT and CDR2 YYREEE (reference sequence). V lost 6 bases to trimming and J lost 3 bases, with 6 bases between them. The CDR3 contains 12 residues. Here the CDR3 reads CASKRDTGELFF. The CDR3, as DNA: TGTGCCAGCAAGAGAGACACCGGGGAGCTGTTTTTT. Combining the CDR3 with reference TRBV5-4 and TRBJ2-2 gives the whole variable domain ETGVTQSPTHLIKTRGQQVTLRCSSQSGHNTVSWYQQALGQGPQFIFQYYREEENGRGNFPPRFSGLQFPNYSSELNVNALELDDSALYLCASKRDTGELFFGEGSRLTVL.

The chain carries TRBV6-2 or TRBV6-3 and TRBJ2-1; D ambiguous. This CDR3 comprises 12 residues. The ends were cut back, 4 bases at V and 6 bases at J, with 7 bases in the middle. Germline V gene lookup returns CDR1 MNHEY and CDR2 SVGEGT. The CDR3 DNA reads TGTGCCAGCAGTTCCCCGCCCAATGAGCAGTTCTTC. This gives the protein CASSSPPNEQFF.

This clonotype turned up a few times. The genes are TRBV7-3 and TRBJ2-2, with TRBD1 as a possible D gene (6 bases). The germline CDR1 and CDR2 sequences are SGHTA and FQGTGA. V was pared by 2 bases and J by 7 bases, with 17 bases between. This CDR3 has 16 amino acids. CDR3 sequence reads: CASSLHRGNGGGELFF. The CDR3 nucleotides are TGTGCCAGCAGCTTACATAGGGGGAACGGCGGCGGGGAGCTGTTTTTT.

J is TRBJ2-2 and V is TRBV15; 7 bases fit TRBD2. Germline V gives CDR1 LNHNV, CDR2 YYDKDF (reference sequence). Trimming cost V 0 bases and J 0 bases; bases outside gene matches: 1. CDR3 length: 16 amino acids. DNA for the CDR3: TGTGCCACCAGCAGAGAGCGGGGGTCGAACACCGGGGAGCTGTTTTTT. Protein sequence: CATSRERGSNTGELFF.

The sample holds a few counts of this clonotype. The rearrangement uses TRBV5-1 and TRBJ1-3; D may be TRBD1 (6 bases). Between the trimmed V and J ends, which lost 0 bases and 3 bases, there was a span of 10 bases. In germline, CDR1 is SGHRS, CDR2 YFSETQ. This CDR3 is 15 amino acids long. The CDR3 reads CASSLGGGHGNTIYF. The CDR3 coding sequence is TGCGCCAGCAGCTTGGGAGGGGGTCATGGAAACACCATATATTTT.

The V call is TRBV7-2, the J call TRBJ2-5; a weak D match, TRBD2 (5 bases). The V end lost 2 bases, the J end lost 7 bases, and 11 bases lay between the germline ends. CDR3 size: 13 residues. Germline V gene sequence: CDR1 SGHTA, CDR2 FQGNSA. The CDR3 sequence is CASSLQPAGTQYF. CDR3 in DNA: TGTGCCAGCAGCTTACAGCCCGCGGGGACCCAGTACTTC.

The sample holds many counts of this clonotype. V is TRBV7-9 and J is TRBJ2-5; D could derive from TRBD1 or TRBD2 (5 bases each). V dropped 2 bases and J dropped 5 bases, with 9 bases sitting between them. This CDR3 spans 13 amino acids. In germline, CDR1 is SEHNR, CDR2 FQNEAQ (reference sequence). The CDR3 DNA is TGTGCCAGCAGCTTATTGGGGGAGGAGACCCAGTACTTC. Translation: CASSLLGEETQYF. Variable domain in full (rest from reference TRBV7-9 and TRBJ2-5): DTGVSQNPRHKITKRGQNVTFRCDPISEHNRLYWYRQTLGQGPEFLTYFQNEAQLEKSRLLSDRFSAERPKGSFSTLEIQRTEQGDSAMYLCASSLLGEETQYFGPGTRLLVL.

This clonotype came up a few times. The chain couples TRBV27 to TRBJ2-3; the match to TRBD1 covers 12 bases. This CDR3 spans 17 amino acids. The V segment lost 2 bases and the J segment 5 bases; nucleotides outside the gene matches: 8. The germline V gene encodes CDR1 MNHEY and CDR2 SMNVEV (reference sequence). This CDR3 is CASSLTPGQGARDTQYF. Here the CDR3 DNA reads TGTGCCAGCAGTTTAACCCCGGGACAGGGGGCGCGAGATACGCAGTATTTT.

This clonotype occurred many times. The V call is TRBV20-1, the J call TRBJ1-4; tentatively, D is TRBD1 (5 bases). The CDR3 has 14 amino acids. Germline V gene lookup returns CDR1 DFQATT and CDR2 SNEGSKA (reference sequence). V lost 6 bases and J 4 bases, leaving 15 bases between the germline ends. CDR3 bases: TGCAGTGCCGCACCCAGGGACTATAATGAAAAACTGTTTTTT. It encodes CSAAPRDYNEKLFF.

This clonotype was observed a handful of times. The rearrangement uses TRBV11-2 and TRBJ2-1, with 13 bases matching TRBD2. Germline trimming cut 0 bases from V and 1 base from J; bases unmatched to any gene: 9. Looked up from germline, CDR1 is SGHAT and CDR2 is FQNNGV. This CDR3 spans 20 amino acids. CDR3 amino acids: CASSLDTFWTSGGSYNEQFF. DNA for the CDR3: TGTGCCAGCAGCTTAGATACCTTTTGGACTAGCGGGGGATCCTACAATGAGCAGTTCTTC. The variable domain in full, completed from reference TRBV11-2 and TRBJ2-1, reads EAGVAQSPRYKIIEKRQSVAFWCNPISGHATLYWYQQILGQGPKLLIQFQNNGVVDDSQLPKDRFSAERLKGVDSTLKIQPAKLEDSAVYLCASSLDTFWTSGGSYNEQFFGPGTRLTVL.

A few counts support this clonotype. The chain is built from TRBV18 and TRBJ2-1, with unresolved D. Trimming stripped 0 bases from V and 10 bases from J, with 19 bases between. Germline-derived CDR1 and CDR2 are KGHSH and LQKENI. The CDR3 runs to 16 residues. In DNA, the CDR3 is TGTGCCAGCTCACCACCCCGGACGGGTCTGCGGCGGGAGCAGTTCTTC. Protein: CASSPPRTGLRREQFF.

The J gene is TRBJ2-1, the V gene TRBV29-1, with no clear D. The CDR3 covers 14 residues. Germline values: CDR1 SQVTM, CDR2 ANQGSEA. V was shortened by 6 bases and J by 0 bases, with 12 bases between the two germline ends. The CDR3 here is CSVRSTSSYNEQFF. The CDR3 coding sequence is TGCAGCGTGAGGAGTACGAGCTCCTACAATGAGCAGTTCTTC.

This clonotype was recorded a few times. The rearrangement links TRBV10-3 to TRBJ1-1, with a weak D call TRBD1 (5 bases). The germline gives CDR1 ENHRY, CDR2 SYGVKD. Trimming removed 0 bases at V and 5 bases at J, with 16 bases between. The CDR3 spans 16 residues. CDR3 sequence: CAISESTAPATTEAFF. The CDR3 nucleotides are TGTGCCATCAGTGAGTCGACAGCCCCCGCGACGACTGAAGCTTTCTTT.

The chain links TRBV19 to TRBJ2-7; the D is unclear. V was clipped by 1 base and J by 5 bases, with 9 bases between them. This CDR3 comprises 13 residues. The germline V gene has CDR1 LNHDA and CDR2 SQIVND (reference sequence). CDR3 region: CASSIGGRNEQYF. Here the CDR3 DNA reads TGTGCCAGTAGTATAGGGGGAAGGAACGAGCAGTACTTC.